One T cell receptor beta chain is described in this entry. This sample stems from a study of control samples from healthy donors and cancer patients. CDR3 length equals 15 residues. The junction had 4 bases not matched to a gene; V was cut back by 4 bases and J by 0 bases. Germline-derived CDR1 and CDR2 are SGDLS and YYNGEE. Repertoires were generated with immunoSEQ multiplex PCR, while TCRdb's copy carries only in-frame clones and drops some. The sample lists some 140,000 clones, around nine tenths seen once, with approximately 11% in the top ten. The chain carries TRBV9 and TRBJ1-1; 9 bases fit TRBD1. This clonotype originated in a man in his thirties or forties in good health. Sequenced: blood. CDR3 amino acids: CASSPDRGMNTEAFF. The CDR3 coding sequence is TGTGCCAGCAGCCCTGACAGGGGGATGAACACTGAAGCTTTCTTT. Combining the CDR3 with reference TRBV9 and TRBJ1-1 gives the whole variable domain DSGVTQTPKHLITATGQRVTLRCSPRSGDLSVYWYQQSLDQGLQFLIQYYNGEERAKGNILERFSAQQFPDLHSELNLSSLELGDSALYFCASSPDRGMNTEAFFGQGTRLTVV.